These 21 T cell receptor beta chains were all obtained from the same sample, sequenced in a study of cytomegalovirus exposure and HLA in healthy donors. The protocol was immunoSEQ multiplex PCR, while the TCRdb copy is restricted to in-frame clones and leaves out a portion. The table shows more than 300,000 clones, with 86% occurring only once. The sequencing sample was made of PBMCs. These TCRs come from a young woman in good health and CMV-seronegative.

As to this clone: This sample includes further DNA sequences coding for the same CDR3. The CDR3 here is CASSYSITGELFF. CDR3 DNA sequence: TGTGCCAGCAGTTACTCTATCACCGGGGAGCTGTTTTTT. This chain connects TRBV6-5 to TRBJ2-2; D is undetermined. This CDR3 spans 13 amino acids. Germline loops: CDR1 MNHEY, CDR2 SVGAGI. V gave up 0 bases and J gave up 4 bases, with 3 bases separating them.

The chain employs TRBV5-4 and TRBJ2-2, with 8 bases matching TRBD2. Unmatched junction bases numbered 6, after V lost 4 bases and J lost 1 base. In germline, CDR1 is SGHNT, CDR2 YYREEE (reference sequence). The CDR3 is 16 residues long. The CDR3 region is CASSIGTRWNTGELFF. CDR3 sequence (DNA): TGTGCCAGCAGCATCGGGACTAGGTGGAACACCGGGGAGCTGTTTTTT.

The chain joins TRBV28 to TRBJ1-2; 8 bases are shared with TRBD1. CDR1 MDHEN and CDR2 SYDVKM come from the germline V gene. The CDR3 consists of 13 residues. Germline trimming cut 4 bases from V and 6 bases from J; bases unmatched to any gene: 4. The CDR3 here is CASSSQGADGYTF. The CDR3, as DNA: TGTGCCAGCAGTTCCCAGGGGGCTGATGGCTACACCTTC.

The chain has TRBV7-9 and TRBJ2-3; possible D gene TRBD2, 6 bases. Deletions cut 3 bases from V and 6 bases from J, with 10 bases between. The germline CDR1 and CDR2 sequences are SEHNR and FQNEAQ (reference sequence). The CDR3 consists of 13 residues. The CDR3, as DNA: TGTGCCAGCAGCTTCGGAGGGTTGGATACGCAGTATTTT. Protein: CASSFGGLDTQYF.

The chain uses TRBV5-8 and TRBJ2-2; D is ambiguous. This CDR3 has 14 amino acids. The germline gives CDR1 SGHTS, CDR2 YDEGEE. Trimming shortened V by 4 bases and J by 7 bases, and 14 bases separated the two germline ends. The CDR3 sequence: CASSRFLRSGELFF. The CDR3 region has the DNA TGTGCCAGCAGCCGATTTTTGAGGAGCGGGGAGCTGTTTTTT. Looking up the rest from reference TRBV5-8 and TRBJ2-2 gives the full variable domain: EAGVTQSPTHLIKTRGQQATLRCSPISGHTSVYWYQQALGLGLQFLLWYDEGEERNRGNFPPRFSGRQFPNYSSELNVNALELEDSALYLCASSRFLRSGELFFGEGSRLTVL.

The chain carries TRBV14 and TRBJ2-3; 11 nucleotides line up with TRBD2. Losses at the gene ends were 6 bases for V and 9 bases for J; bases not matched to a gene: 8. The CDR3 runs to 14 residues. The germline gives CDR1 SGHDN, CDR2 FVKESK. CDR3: CASSLSGGAGTQYF. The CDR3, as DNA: TGTGCCAGCAGTCTTAGCGGGGGGGCAGGAACGCAGTATTTT. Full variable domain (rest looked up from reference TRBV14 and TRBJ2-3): EAGVTQFPSHSVIEKGQTVTLRCDPISGHDNLYWYRRVMGKEIKFLLHFVKESKQDESGMPNNRFLAERTGGTYSTLKVQPAELEDSGVYFCASSLSGGAGTQYFGPGTRLTVL.

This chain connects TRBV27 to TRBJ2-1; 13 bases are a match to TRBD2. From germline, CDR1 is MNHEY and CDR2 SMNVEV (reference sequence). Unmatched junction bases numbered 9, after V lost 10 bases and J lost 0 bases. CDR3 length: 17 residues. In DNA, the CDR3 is TGTGCCACAGCGGGACTAGCGGGGCGCAGCTCCTACAATGAGCAGTTCTTC. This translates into CATAGLAGRSSYNEQFF.

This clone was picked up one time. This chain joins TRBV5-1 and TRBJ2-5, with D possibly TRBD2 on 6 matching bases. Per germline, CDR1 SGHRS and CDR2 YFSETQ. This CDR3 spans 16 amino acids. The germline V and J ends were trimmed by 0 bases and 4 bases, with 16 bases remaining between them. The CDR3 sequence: CASSLGPTSPRETQYF. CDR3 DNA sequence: TGCGCCAGCAGCTTGGGGCCTACTAGCCCCCGAGAGACCCAGTACTTC. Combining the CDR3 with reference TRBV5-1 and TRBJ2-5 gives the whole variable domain KAGVTQTPRYLIKTRGQQVTLSCSPISGHRSVSWYQQTPGQGLQFLFEYFSETQRNKGNFPGRFSGRQFSNSRSEMNVSTLELGDSALYLCASSLGPTSPRETQYFGPGTRLLVL.

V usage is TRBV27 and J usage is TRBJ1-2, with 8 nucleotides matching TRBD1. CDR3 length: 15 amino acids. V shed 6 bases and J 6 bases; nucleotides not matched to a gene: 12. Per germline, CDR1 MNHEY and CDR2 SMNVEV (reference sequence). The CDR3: CASSPSRGRLDGYTF. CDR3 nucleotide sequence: TGTGCCAGCAGCCCTAGCAGGGGGCGCCTCGATGGCTACACCTTC.

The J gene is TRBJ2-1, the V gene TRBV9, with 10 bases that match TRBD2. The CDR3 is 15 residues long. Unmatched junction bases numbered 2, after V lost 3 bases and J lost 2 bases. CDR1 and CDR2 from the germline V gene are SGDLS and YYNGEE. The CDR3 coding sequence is TGTGCCAGCAGCGCTCTAGCGGGGGCCTACAATGAGCAGTTCTTC. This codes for CASSALAGAYNEQFF. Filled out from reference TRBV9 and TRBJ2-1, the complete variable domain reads DSGVTQTPKHLITATGQRVTLRCSPRSGDLSVYWYQQSLDQGLQFLIQYYNGEERAKGNILERFSAQQFPDLHSELNLSSLELGDSALYFCASSALAGAYNEQFFGPGTRLTVL.

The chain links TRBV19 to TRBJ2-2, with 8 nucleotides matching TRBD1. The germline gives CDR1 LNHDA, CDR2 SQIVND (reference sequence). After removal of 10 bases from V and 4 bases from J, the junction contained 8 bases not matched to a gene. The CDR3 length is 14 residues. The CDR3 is CATTDRVGTGELFF. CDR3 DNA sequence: TGTGCCACAACGGACAGGGTCGGCACCGGGGAGCTGTTTTTT.

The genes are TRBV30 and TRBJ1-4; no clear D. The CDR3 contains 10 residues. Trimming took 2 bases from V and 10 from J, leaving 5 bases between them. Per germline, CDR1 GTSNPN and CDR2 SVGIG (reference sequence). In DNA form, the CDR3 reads TGTGCCTGGAGTCGGGGAAAACTGTTTTTT. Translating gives CAWSRGKLFF.

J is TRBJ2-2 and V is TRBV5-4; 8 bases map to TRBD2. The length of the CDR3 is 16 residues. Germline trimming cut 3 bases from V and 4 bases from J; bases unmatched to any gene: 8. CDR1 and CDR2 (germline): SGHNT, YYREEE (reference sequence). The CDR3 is CASSSAGGRGTGELFF. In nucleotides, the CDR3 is TGTGCCAGCAGCTCCGCGGGGGGCCGGGGCACCGGGGAGCTGTTTTTT.

The CDR3 bases are TGCAGTGCTAGATGGCATGAGCAGTTCTTC. Its protein is CSARWHEQFF. The J gene is TRBJ2-1, the V gene TRBV20-1; D call uncertain. The germline gives CDR1 DFQATT, CDR2 SNEGSKA (reference sequence). V was shortened by 2 bases and J by 8 bases, with 4 bases between the two germline ends. The CDR3 is 10 amino acids.

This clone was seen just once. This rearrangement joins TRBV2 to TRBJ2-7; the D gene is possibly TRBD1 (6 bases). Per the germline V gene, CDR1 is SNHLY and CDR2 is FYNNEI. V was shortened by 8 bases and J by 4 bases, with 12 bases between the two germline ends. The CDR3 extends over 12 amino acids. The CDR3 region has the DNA TGTGCCAGCCGGGACATAGTTTACGAGCAGTACTTC. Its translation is CASRDIVYEQYF.

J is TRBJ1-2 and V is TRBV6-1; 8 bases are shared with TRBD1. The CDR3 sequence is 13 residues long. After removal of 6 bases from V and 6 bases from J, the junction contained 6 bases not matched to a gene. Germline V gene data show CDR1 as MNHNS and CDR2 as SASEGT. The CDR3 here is CASRQGVMDGYTF. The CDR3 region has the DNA TGTGCCAGCAGACAGGGGGTCATGGATGGCTACACCTTC.

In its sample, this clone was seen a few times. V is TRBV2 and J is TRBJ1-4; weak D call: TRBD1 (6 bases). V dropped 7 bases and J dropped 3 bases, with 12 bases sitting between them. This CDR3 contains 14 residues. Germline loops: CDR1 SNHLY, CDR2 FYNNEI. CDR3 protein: CASTPDRSNEKLFF. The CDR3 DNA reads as TGTGCCAGCACCCCGGACAGATCTAATGAAAAACTGTTTTTT. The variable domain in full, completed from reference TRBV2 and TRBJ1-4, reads EPEVTQTPSHQVTQMGQEVILRCVPISNHLYFYWYRQILGQKVEFLVSFYNNEISEKSEIFDDQFSVERPDGSNFTLKIRSTKLEDSAMYFCASTPDRSNEKLFFGSGTQLSVL.

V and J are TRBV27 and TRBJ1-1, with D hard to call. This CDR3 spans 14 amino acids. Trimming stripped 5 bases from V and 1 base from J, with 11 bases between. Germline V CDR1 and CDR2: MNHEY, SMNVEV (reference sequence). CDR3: CASSPGDPNTEAFF. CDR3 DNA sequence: TGTGCCAGCAGTCCCGGAGATCCGAACACTGAAGCTTTCTTT.

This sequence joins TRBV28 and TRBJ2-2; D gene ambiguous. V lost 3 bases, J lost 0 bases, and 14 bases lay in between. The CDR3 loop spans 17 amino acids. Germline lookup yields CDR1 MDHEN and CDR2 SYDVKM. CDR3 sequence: CASSFPTRTSNTGELFF. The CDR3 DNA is TGTGCCAGCAGTTTTCCAACCAGAACCTCGAACACCGGGGAGCTGTTTTTT.

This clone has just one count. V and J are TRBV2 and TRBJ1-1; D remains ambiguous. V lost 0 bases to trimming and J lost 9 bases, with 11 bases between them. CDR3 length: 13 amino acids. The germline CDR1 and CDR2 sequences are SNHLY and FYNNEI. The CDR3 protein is CASSEAWERKAFF. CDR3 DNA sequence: TGTGCCAGCAGTGAAGCGTGGGAGAGGAAAGCTTTCTTT.

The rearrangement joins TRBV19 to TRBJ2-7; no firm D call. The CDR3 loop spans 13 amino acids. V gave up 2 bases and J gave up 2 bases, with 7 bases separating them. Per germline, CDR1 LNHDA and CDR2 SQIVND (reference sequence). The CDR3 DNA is TGTGCCAGTAGTATAAAGTCAGCCTACGAGCAGTACTTC. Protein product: CASSIKSAYEQYF.